The source of this T cell receptor (beta chain) is a study of beta chain features in type 1 diabetes. cDNA synthesis used the whole RNA isolate, giving expressed TCRB sequences. Produced via immunoSEQ multiplex PCR; TCRdb's table is partial and in-frame only. The sample has around 290,000 clones, 7% to 9% seen once. The germline V gene has CDR1 LNHNV and CDR2 YYDKDF (reference sequence). V was trimmed by 3 bases and J by 4 bases, leaving 6 bases between them. This CDR3 is 13 amino acids long. This TCR was sampled from a woman in her late teens or twenties in good health. This rearrangement joins TRBV15 to TRBJ2-2; no reliable D call. Source material: central memory CD4+ T cells from blood. The CDR3 sequence is CATSRDPTGELFF. For the CDR3, the DNA is TGTGCCACCAGCAGGGACCCCACCGGGGAGCTGTTTTTT.